Listed here are 31 T cell receptor beta chains from one sample, sequenced in a study of metastatic and nonmetastatic thyroid tumors. With MiXCR, TCRdb reprocessed the PCR reads. The sample holds about 93,000 clones, about an eighth seen once. None of the patients had undergone any treatment ahead of thyroid surgery. Material: blood. These receptors came from a female donor with papillary thyroid cancer or a benign thyroid nodule (not recorded which). Some clones in this sample may be carry-over from other donors' samples.

This clone was seen ten or more times. The chain is built from TRBV7-9 and TRBJ1-2; 8 positions match TRBD1. Unmatched junction bases numbered 4, after V lost 7 bases and J lost 3 bases. The CDR3 covers 13 residues. Germline lookup yields CDR1 SEHNR and CDR2 FQNEAQ (reference sequence). CDR3 sequence (DNA): TGTGCCAGCATCGGACAGGGAGACTATGGCTACACCTTC. Its translation: CASIGQGDYGYTF.

This clone has ten or more counts. This sequence joins TRBV6-1 and TRBJ2-1; perhaps D is TRBD1 or TRBD2 (6 bases each). V shed 6 bases and J shed 2 bases, with 17 bases lying between them. This CDR3 contains 16 residues. Germline loops: CDR1 MNHNS, CDR2 SASEGT. The CDR3 bases are TGTGCCAGCAGCCCTCTCAGGGGACTGCCCTACAATGAGCAGTTCTTC. It specifies CASSPLRGLPYNEQFF.

On this clone: The junction shows a germline mismatch at one end, possibly a read error. V usage is TRBV6-2 or TRBV6-3 and J usage is TRBJ2-5; perhaps TRBD2 as D (5 bases). The CDR3 extends over 14 amino acids. Germline CDR1 MNHEY, CDR2 SVGEGT. DNA for the CDR3: TGTACCAGCAATAAAAATAGCGTCTCGGAGACACAGTACTTC. Amino acid sequence: CTSNKNSVSETQYF.

Many counts were recorded for this clone. The chain couples TRBV2 to TRBJ2-3; D unclear. V dropped 6 bases and J dropped 4 bases, with 11 bases sitting between them. This CDR3 contains 13 residues. The V gene's germline CDR1 is SNHLY and CDR2 FYNNEI. The DNA for the CDR3 is TGTGCCAGCAGCCCCCCCCCGGCAGATACGCAGTATTTT. It is translated as CASSPPPADTQYF.

The table lists this clone with many counts. The V and J genes are TRBV10-1 and TRBJ2-4, with 9 bases fitting TRBD1. The CDR3 length is 11 residues. From germline, CDR1 is WNHNN and CDR2 SYGVQD (reference sequence). J was trimmed by 8 bases and V by 11 bases; bases with no gene match: 4. In DNA form, the CDR3 reads TGCGCCGGACAGGGGTCGGACATTCAGTACTTC. Its translation: CAGQGSDIQYF.

This clone has ten or more counts. One base away lies a much larger clone, so this may be a sequencing read error. This chain links TRBV5-6 with TRBJ2-3; D unresolved. The CDR3 has 11 residues. Trimming took off 3 bases at V and 2 bases at J, with 1 base between the two ends. Germline V CDR1 and CDR2: SGHDT, YYEEEE. CDR3 nucleotides: TGTGCCAGCAGCTACACAGATACGCAGTATTTT. It specifies CASSYTDTQYF.

This clone was detected a few times. V gene TRBV6-2 or TRBV6-3 combines with J gene TRBJ2-1; 8 nucleotides match TRBD1. The CDR3 has 17 amino acids. Germline CDR1 MNHEY, CDR2 SVGEGT. The V gene end was trimmed by 4 bases and the J gene end by 7 bases; junction bases not matched to a gene: 15. In nucleotides, the CDR3 is TGTGCCAGCAGTTCCCCGACAGGGGAGTTCCCTTTGAATGAGCAGTTCTTC. Protein: CASSSPTGEFPLNEQFF.

This clone was recorded at least ten times. The V call is TRBV4-3, the J call TRBJ2-7; 8 nucleotides agree with TRBD1. The CDR3 has 15 residues. Trimming took 0 bases from V and 2 from J; bases not matched to a gene: 3. Germline loops: CDR1 LGHNA, CDR2 YSLEER. The CDR3 nucleotides are TGCGCCAGCAGCCAAGAGACAGGGGTGCCCTACGAGCAGTACTTC. Translated: CASSQETGVPYEQYF.

This clone was counted many times. The chain is built from TRBV5-1 and TRBJ1-1, with D unclear. The CDR3 contains 13 residues. The V and J ends lost 1 base and 1 base respectively, with 5 bases between them. CDR1 is SGHRS, CDR2 YFSETQ, per germline. CDR3 loop: CASSLSENTEAFF. DNA of the CDR3: TGCGCCAGCAGCTTGTCCGAGAACACTGAAGCTTTCTTT.

Of note for this clone: Given a much more abundant clone one base away, this may be a read error. Within the sample, other DNA sequences also encode this same CDR3. The chain has TRBV19 and TRBJ1-5; 7 bases align to TRBD1. CDR3 length: 17 amino acids. Germline V gene lookup returns CDR1 LNHDA and CDR2 SQIVND (reference sequence). The CDR3 DNA sequence: TGTGCCAGTAGTATAGATCTGTTAGGACAGGTTGGTCAGCCCCAGCATTTC. Protein sequence: CASSIDLLGQVGQPQHF.

This clone was counted many times. This rearrangement joins TRBV6-4 to TRBJ1-6; 8 bases map to TRBD1. Trimming took 6 bases from V and 7 from J; bases not matched to a gene: 14. The CDR3 spans 17 residues. CDR1 is MRHNA, CDR2 SNTAGT, per germline. DNA for the CDR3: TGTGCCAGCAGCTCCCTTATCCGACAGGGGTGGAATTCACCCCTCCACTTT. It translates to CASSSLIRQGWNSPLHF.

The J gene is TRBJ2-3, the V gene TRBV20-1; D call uncertain. V lost 3 bases and J lost 5, with 12 bases in between. The CDR3 consists of 13 residues. Germline V gene sequence: CDR1 DFQATT, CDR2 SNEGSKA (reference sequence). CDR3 protein: CSARTVRLDTQYF. DNA of the CDR3: TGCAGTGCTAGGACCGTTCGGTTAGATACGCAGTATTTT.

As regards this clone: A much larger clone lies one base from this, so it may be a read error. The genes are TRBV6-2 or TRBV6-3 and TRBJ2-5; either TRBD1 or TRBD2 may fit D (7 bases each). The CDR3 consists of 15 residues. CDR1 MNHEY and CDR2 SVGEGT come from the germline V gene. CDR3 region: CASNRGGSAQETKYF. The CDR3 DNA is TGTGCCAGTAACAGGGGAGGGTCGGCACAAGAGACCAAGTACTTC.

This clone showed up many times. This chain's CDR3 is CASSGGGNQPQHF. CDR3 nucleotides: TGTGCCAGCTCCGGTGGGGGCAATCAGCCCCAGCATTTT. V is TRBV6-2 or TRBV6-3 and J is TRBJ1-5; D ambiguous. This CDR3 spans 13 amino acids. The ends were cut back, 8 bases at V and 2 bases at J, with 10 bases in the middle. CDR1 is MNHEY, CDR2 SVGEGT, per germline.

This clone was recorded many times. This sequence joins TRBV20-1 and TRBJ2-3; D call uncertain. Germline V gives CDR1 DFQATT, CDR2 SNEGSKA (reference sequence). V lost 4 bases to trimming and J lost 0 bases, with 14 bases between them. The CDR3 extends over 15 amino acids. CDR3 DNA: TGCAGTGCTACCCATCCAGCGTCTAGCACAGATACGCAGTATTTT. Translated: CSATHPASSTDTQYF.

Within the sample, this clone is medium-sized (0.01 to 0.1%). The chain couples TRBV6-1 to TRBJ2-7; 8 nucleotides match TRBD1. V gave up 2 bases and J gave up 5 bases; unmatched junction bases: 8. Looked up from germline, CDR1 is MNHNS and CDR2 is SASEGT. The CDR3 consists of 15 residues. CDR3 region: CASSEFTGGSNEQYF. DNA for the CDR3: TGTGCCAGCAGTGAATTTACAGGGGGTTCGAACGAGCAGTACTTC.

This clone was counted many times. The gene calls are TRBV3-1 and TRBJ2-1, with a possible D match to TRBD1 (5 bases). From germline, CDR1 is LGHDT and CDR2 YNNKEL (reference sequence). The ends were cut back, 3 bases at V and 5 bases at J, with 14 bases in the middle. CDR3 size: 15 residues. The CDR3 region is CASSQGRPVHNEQFF. As DNA, the CDR3 is TGTGCCAGCAGCCAGGGGCGACCCGTTCACAATGAGCAGTTCTTC.

A few counts support this clone. This chain links TRBV27 with TRBJ2-1; D is possibly TRBD1 (6 bases). Looked up from germline, CDR1 is MNHEY and CDR2 is SMNVEV (reference sequence). This CDR3 is built from 15 residues. The ends were cut back, 11 bases at V and 4 bases at J, with 21 bases in the middle. The CDR3 loop is CAGTPDRSGYNEQFF. In DNA, the CDR3 is TGTGCCGGCACCCCCGACAGGTCCGGGTACAATGAGCAGTTCTTC.

This clone was picked up many times. The rearrangement joins TRBV6-2 or TRBV6-3 to TRBJ2-6, with TRBD2 matching over 10 bases. Germline trimming cut 2 bases from V and 4 bases from J; bases unmatched to any gene: 8. Germline lookup yields CDR1 MNHEY and CDR2 SVGEGT. The CDR3 totals 18 residues. CDR3 sequence (DNA): TGTGCCAGCAGTTACGCTAGCGGGAGAGGGGCAGGGGCCAACGTCCTGACTTTC. It is translated as CASSYASGRGAGANVLTF.

In its sample, this clone was seen many times. This is likely a read error, given that the CDR3 carries no conserved phenylalanine or tryptophan at its end. The V call is TRBV4-2, the J call TRBJ2-7, with unresolved D. The CDR3 is 18 residues long. The V gene's germline CDR1 is LGHNA and CDR2 YNFKEQ. V dropped 0 bases and J dropped 0 bases, with 18 bases sitting between them. The CDR3 sequence: CASSQDLIGIGDSYEQYL. The DNA of the CDR3 is TGTGCCAGCAGCCAAGATCTTATAGGGATTGGGGACTCCTACGAGCAGTACCTC.

In its sample, this clone was seen many times. This chain joins TRBV5-1 and TRBJ2-2; D is uncertain. From germline, CDR1 is SGHRS and CDR2 YFSETQ. Between the trimmed V and J ends, which lost 0 bases and 1 base, there was a span of 4 bases. The CDR3 is made up of 14 amino acids. CDR3 sequence (DNA): TGCGCCAGCAGCTTGGACCGGAACACCGGGGAGCTGTTTTTT. This sequence encodes CASSLDRNTGELFF.

This clone was recorded at least ten times. The CDR3 region is CASKGAGELFF. DNA for the CDR3: TGTGCCTCAAAGGGGGCCGGGGAGCTGTTTTTT. This sequence joins TRBV27 and TRBJ2-2; D perhaps matches TRBD1 (6 bases). Germline V gene sequence: CDR1 MNHEY, CDR2 SMNVEV (reference sequence). V was clipped by 11 bases and J by 6 bases, with 10 bases between them. The CDR3 spans 11 residues.

This clone turned up a few times. The CDR3 DNA sequence: TGTGCCAGCAGCGCGGGCGGGGGGCAGTTCAGGGGAGAGACCCAGTACTTC. As protein: CASSAGGGQFRGETQYF. V is TRBV5-4 and J is TRBJ2-5; TRBD2 matches 8 bases. CDR1 is SGHNT, CDR2 YYREEE, per germline (reference sequence). The V segment lost 4 bases and the J segment 4 bases; nucleotides outside the gene matches: 15. The CDR3 sequence is 17 residues long.

On this clone itself: The junction departs from the called germline gene at one end, perhaps through a read error. The chain uses TRBV6-5 and TRBJ2-1; maybe TRBD1 (6 bases). The germline gives CDR1 MNHEY, CDR2 SVGAGI. The CDR3 contains 17 residues. The CDR3 bases are TGCGCCAGCAGTTCCCCGACAGGTGAGGGCCCTTTGAATGAGCAGTTCTTC. This translates into CASSSPTGEGPLNEQFF.

This rearrangement joins TRBV7-8 to TRBJ2-7; 7 positions match TRBD2. The J segment lost 6 bases and the V segment lost 5 bases, leaving 10 bases of the junction unmatched. The CDR3 loop spans 14 amino acids. Germline-derived CDR1 and CDR2 are SGHVS and FQNEAQ. CDR3 DNA: TGTGCCAGCAGCCGCGGGAGCGTTTCGCGCGAGCAGTACTTC. Translation gives CASSRGSVSREQYF. The full variable domain, completed using reference TRBV7-8 and TRBJ2-7, is GAGVSQSPRYKVAKRGQDVALRCDPISGHVSLFWYQQALGQGPEFLTYFQNEAQLDKSGLPSDRFFAERPEGSVSTLKIQRTQQEDSAVYLCASSRGSVSREQYFGPGTRLTVT.

This clone was seen ten or more times. The chain uses TRBV9 and TRBJ2-7; the D gene is possibly TRBD1 (6 bases). This CDR3 has 14 residues. Looked up from germline, CDR1 is SGDLS and CDR2 is YYNGEE. Trimming left V 4 bases short and J 5 bases short, with 16 bases between. The CDR3 DNA sequence: TGTGCCAGCAGCCCAGGGACACCGGGGAACGAGCAGTACTTC. Protein sequence: CASSPGTPGNEQYF. Filled out from reference TRBV9 and TRBJ2-7, the complete variable domain reads DSGVTQTPKHLITATGQRVTLRCSPRSGDLSVYWYQQSLDQGLQFLIQYYNGEERAKGNILERFSAQQFPDLHSELNLSSLELGDSALYFCASSPGTPGNEQYFGPGTRLTVT.

The sample holds many counts of this clone. The V gene is TRBV11-2, the J gene TRBJ2-7; TRBD2 matches 10 bases. The J segment lost 3 bases and the V segment lost 5 bases, leaving 1 base of the junction unmatched. From germline, CDR1 is SGHAT and CDR2 FQNNGV. The CDR3 runs to 13 residues. In DNA, the CDR3 is TGTGCCAGCAGCGCTAGCGGGGGCTACGAGCAGTACTTC. Amino acids: CASSASGGYEQYF.

In the case of this clone: A much larger clone differs from this one at a single base, so this may be a read error. DNA for the CDR3: TGTGCCAGCTCACCACCGTCGAGACAGGGCCTTTCACCCATCCACTTT. The encoded protein is CASSPPSRQGLSPIHF. The chain uses TRBV18 and TRBJ1-6; TRBD1 aligns across 7 bases. Germline V gene sequence: CDR1 KGHSH, CDR2 LQKENI. The CDR3 totals 16 residues.

This clone was seen ten or more times. The chain links TRBV12-3 or TRBV12-4 to TRBJ2-7, with 7 bases aligning to TRBD2. Germline trimming cut 6 bases from V and 7 bases from J; bases unmatched to any gene: 6. The CDR3 length is 12 residues. As DNA, the CDR3 is TGTGCCAGCAGACGACTAGCTTCTGAGCAGTACTTC. Its translation is CASRRLASEQYF.

In its sample, this clone was seen many times. V gene TRBV3-1 combines with J gene TRBJ2-3; D not certain. In germline, CDR1 is LGHDT, CDR2 YNNKEL (reference sequence). CDR3 size: 14 residues. Deletions cut 1 base from V and 5 bases from J, with 10 bases between. CDR3 loop: CASSQVPARDTQYF. The CDR3 DNA sequence: TGTGCCAGCAGCCAAGTTCCAGCTCGAGATACGCAGTATTTT.

This clone was recorded at least ten times. The chain has TRBV20-1 and TRBJ2-5; the D gene is possibly TRBD1 (7 bases). Germline CDR1 reads DFQATT; CDR2 reads SNEGSKA (reference sequence). The CDR3 extends over 16 amino acids. V lost 5 bases and J lost 0, with 19 bases in between. The CDR3, as DNA: TGCAGTGCTCTCTTGCGGGGCAGGGGGTACCAAGAGACCCAGTACTTC. It encodes CSALLRGRGYQETQYF.